This T cell receptor beta chain was obtained from a study of T cell responses to AZD1222 COVID-19 vaccine. Trimming shortened V by 1 base and J by 8 bases, and 14 bases separated the two germline ends. The CDR3 sequence is 14 residues long. CDR1 is SGHNT and CDR2 is YENEEA in the germline V gene. Data came from immunoSEQ multiplex PCR; TCRdb stores just in-frame clones and leaves some out. The profile shows around 110,000 clones, approximately 85% of them singletons. This specimen was peripheral blood, taken on day 0 of MenACWY control vaccination. J is TRBJ2-5 and V is TRBV11-3; tentative D call: TRBD1 (5 bases). The receptor was isolated from an adult in good health. CDR3 DNA: TGTGCCAGCAGCTTAGGTTGGGGCGAAGTTACCCAGTACTTC. This translates into CASSLGWGEVTQYF.